The 21 T cell receptor beta chains reported below all come from one sample, sequenced in a study of blood T cells in healthy people across ages. Next came a second PCR, run for about 6 to 12 cycles, which used a sample-barcoded 5' primer along with a J-beta primer mix. Each CDR3 protein is one row after TCRdb ran MiXCR on the 5' RACE reads. Counted here are just under 900,000 distinct CDR3 sequences, about 28% occurring once; the ten biggest clones make up approximately 15%. Material: blood. Receptor source: a woman aged 80 or over in good health.

This clonotype was seen more than once but under ten times. The J gene is TRBJ2-1, the V gene TRBV24-1, with TRBD2 identical over 12 bases. The CDR3 covers 15 residues. V was pared by 5 bases and J by 10 bases, with 8 bases of the junction left unmatched. Germline V gene lookup returns CDR1 KGHDR and CDR2 SFDVKD. The chain's CDR3 is CATSAPSGGAREQFF. CDR3 nucleotides: TGTGCCACCAGTGCCCCTAGCGGGGGGGCAAGGGAGCAGTTCTTC.

In this sample, this clonotype turned up a few times. The chain uses TRBV6-1 and TRBJ2-1; the match to TRBD1 covers 7 bases. The CDR3 sequence is 17 residues long. V was pared by 6 bases and J by 1 base, with 12 bases of the junction left unmatched. The germline gives CDR1 MNHNS, CDR2 SASEGT. CDR3 DNA: TGTGCCAGCAGAGGGTTGCCGGGACAGAGGTCCTACAATGAGCAGTTCTTC. Its protein is CASRGLPGQRSYNEQFF.

This clonotype turned up a few times. The chain links TRBV5-1 to TRBJ1-6; 7 bases agree with TRBD1. Unmatched junction bases numbered 7, after V lost 4 bases and J lost 6 bases. The germline CDR1 and CDR2 sequences are SGHRS and YFSETQ. The CDR3 covers 15 residues. Here the CDR3 reads CASSINRGTNSPLHF. The DNA of the CDR3 is TGCGCCAGCAGCATAAACAGGGGCACTAATTCACCCCTCCACTTT.

This clonotype was picked up many times. The V and J genes are TRBV12-3 or TRBV12-4 and TRBJ2-5; a possible D gene is TRBD2 (6 bases). The V and J ends lost 6 bases and 4 bases respectively, with 18 bases between them. The CDR3 runs to 15 residues. CDR3 region: CASSSRERPGETQYF. CDR3 nucleotides: TGTGCCAGCAGCTCTCGGGAGCGGCCAGGAGAGACCCAGTACTTC.

The chain couples TRBV10-1 to TRBJ2-3; D may match TRBD1 or TRBD2 (6 bases each). CDR3 size: 12 residues. The V gene's germline CDR1 is WNHNN and CDR2 SYGVQD (reference sequence). V was pared by 0 bases and J by 14 bases, with 12 bases between. DNA of the CDR3: TGCGCCAGCAGTGAGTCAGGGGGGCCATGGTATTTT. Residues: CASSESGGPWYF.

The rearrangement links TRBV7-2 to TRBJ2-1; 10 bases align to TRBD2. CDR1 and CDR2 (germline): SGHTA, FQGNSA. V was clipped by 6 bases and J by 9 bases; unmatched bases: 20. CDR3 length: 18 amino acids. CDR3 residues: CASSPLGPQRGGRSEQFF. DNA of the CDR3: TGTGCCAGCAGTCCTCTGGGTCCTCAGCGGGGGGGAAGGAGTGAGCAGTTCTTC.

This clonotype occurred many times. A read error may explain this, as a much larger clone is one base away. This chain links TRBV5-1 with TRBJ2-1; the D gene is possibly TRBD1 (7 bases). From germline, CDR1 is SGHRS and CDR2 YFSETQ. The CDR3 length is 15 residues. V lost 6 bases and J 9 bases, leaving 22 bases between the germline ends. CDR3 residues: CASTRGGGARSEQFF. CDR3 coding DNA: TGCGCCAGCACCCGCGGAGGGGGCGCGAGGAGTGAGCAGTTCTTC.

The chain employs TRBV6-2 or TRBV6-3 and TRBJ2-5; D not resolved. The CDR3 contains 10 residues. Trimming pared 2 bases from V and 13 bases from J, leaving 8 bases between. The germline V gene encodes CDR1 MNHEY and CDR2 SVGEGT. The CDR3 nucleotides read TGTGCCAGCAGTTACGAGAAACCGTACTTC. Protein sequence: CASSYEKPYF.

This clonotype was observed many times. The chain links TRBV11-2 to TRBJ2-1; TRBD1 is a possible D gene (5 bases). The CDR3 is made up of 14 amino acids. V lost 5 bases and J lost 4, with 12 bases in between. Germline loops: CDR1 SGHAT, CDR2 FQNNGV. CDR3 residues: CASSPLGLYNEQFF. The CDR3 DNA follows: TGTGCCAGCAGCCCATTGGGGCTGTACAATGAGCAGTTCTTC.

This clonotype was detected many times. This chain connects TRBV3-1 to TRBJ2-5; 15 nucleotides line up with TRBD2. The V and J ends lost 5 bases and 2 bases, in that order; junction bases with no gene match: 9. In germline, CDR1 is LGHDT, CDR2 YNNKEL (reference sequence). There are 18 residues in the CDR3. The CDR3 loop is CASSARTSGGGLQETQYF. The CDR3 nucleotides read TGTGCCAGCAGCGCCCGGACTAGCGGGGGGGGACTTCAAGAGACCCAGTACTTC.

This clonotype was detected ten times or more. The chain has TRBV7-2 and TRBJ1-2; D is undetermined. Looked up from germline, CDR1 is SGHTA and CDR2 is FQGNSA. The V end lost 6 bases, the J end lost 8 bases, and 16 bases lay between the germline ends. The length of the CDR3 is 13 residues. CDR3 region: CASSSILSGGYTF. The CDR3 DNA sequence: TGTGCCAGCAGTTCAATCCTGTCCGGCGGCTACACCTTC. The variable domain in full, with the rest retrieved from reference TRBV7-2 and TRBJ1-2, is GAGVSQSPSNKVTEKGKDVELRCDPISGHTALYWYRQSLGQGLEFLIYFQGNSAPDKSGLPSDRFSAERTGGSVSTLTIQRTQQEDSAVYLCASSSILSGGYTFGSGTRLTVV.

A note on this clonotype: This could be a read error, since a much larger clone is one nucleotide away. V gene TRBV7-2 combines with J gene TRBJ2-7, with TRBD2 identical over 7 bases. The CDR3 is 13 amino acids. Germline V CDR1 and CDR2: SGHTA, FQGNSA. J was trimmed by 9 bases and V by 1 base; bases with no gene match: 6. CDR3 DNA: TGTGCCAGCAGCTTAGGGAGCGGGGCCGGGCAGTACTTC. It specifies CASSLGSGAGQYF.

The sample holds many counts of this clonotype. This sequence joins TRBV2 and TRBJ1-2; the match to TRBD1 covers 11 bases. V lost 6 bases and J lost 8; bases outside the gene matches: 8. Germline values: CDR1 SNHLY, CDR2 FYNNEI. This CDR3 region has 14 residues. CDR3 sequence: CASSVGQGAVGYTF. In DNA form, the CDR3 reads TGTGCCAGCAGCGTTGGACAGGGGGCAGTCGGCTACACCTTC.

This clonotype was picked up many times. V usage is TRBV7-2 and J usage is TRBJ2-3; no clear D gene. V was cut by 6 bases and J by 2 bases, with 6 bases left in between. Per the germline V gene, CDR1 is SGHTA and CDR2 is FQGNSA. The CDR3 is 12 amino acids. The DNA of the CDR3 is TGTGCCAGCAGATATGCCACAGATACGCAGTATTTT. This gives the protein CASRYATDTQYF.

The chain combines TRBV7-9 with TRBJ2-3; a possible D gene is TRBD2 (5 bases). Germline V gives CDR1 SEHNR, CDR2 FQNEAQ (reference sequence). Deletions cut 5 bases from V and 6 bases from J, with 9 bases between. This CDR3 contains 12 residues. The CDR3 DNA is TGTGCCAGCAGCGTTTGGAGGGATACGCAGTATTTT. Encoded protein: CASSVWRDTQYF.

At least ten counts were recorded for this clonotype. The V gene is TRBV11-2, the J gene TRBJ1-1; D possibly corresponds to TRBD1 (5 bases). Deletions cut 6 bases from V and 6 bases from J, with 14 bases between. The length of the CDR3 is 13 residues. CDR1 and CDR2 from the germline V gene are SGHAT and FQNNGV. For the CDR3, the DNA is TGTGCCAGCAGGCCAGGGATTGTGGCTGAAGCTTTCTTT. This translates into CASRPGIVAEAFF.

V gene TRBV7-2 combines with J gene TRBJ2-5; no clear D gene. This CDR3 contains 14 residues. CDR1 SGHTA and CDR2 FQGNSA come from the germline V gene. Between the trimmed V and J ends, which lost 5 bases and 7 bases, there was a span of 17 bases. For the CDR3, the DNA is TGTGCCAGCAGCCCAGGCAGTGGTAGTTGGACCCAGTACTTC. Protein: CASSPGSGSWTQYF.

This clonotype has just a few counts. This chain joins TRBV7-9 and TRBJ2-7, with 10 bases identical to TRBD2. The CDR3 runs to 15 residues. In germline, CDR1 is SEHNR, CDR2 FQNEAQ (reference sequence). Trimming at V came to 5 bases and at J to 3 bases, leaving 7 bases not matched to a gene. The CDR3 reads CASSPRGLANYEQYF. The CDR3 DNA follows: TGTGCCAGCAGCCCCCGGGGACTAGCGAACTACGAGCAGTACTTC.

This clonotype was detected ten times or more. The genes are TRBV9 and TRBJ2-3; D is uncertain. The CDR3 totals 17 residues. Trimming removed 1 base at V and 6 bases at J, with 21 bases between. Germline-derived CDR1 and CDR2 are SGDLS and YYNGEE. The CDR3: CASSVSLGQPLGDTQYF. As DNA, the CDR3 is TGTGCCAGCAGCGTAAGCCTAGGGCAGCCCCTAGGGGATACGCAGTATTTT. Using reference TRBV9 and TRBJ2-3 for the parts outside the CDR3, the full variable domain is DSGVTQTPKHLITATGQRVTLRCSPRSGDLSVYWYQQSLDQGLQFLIQYYNGEERAKGNILERFSAQQFPDLHSELNLSSLELGDSALYFCASSVSLGQPLGDTQYFGPGTRLTVL.

This clonotype was counted many times. V and J are TRBV20-1 and TRBJ1-5, with TRBD1 identical over 10 bases. The CDR3 is made up of 14 amino acids. Trimming removed 3 bases from V and 2 bases from J; junction bases left unmatched: 1. CDR1 is DFQATT, CDR2 SNEGSKA, per germline (reference sequence). The CDR3 DNA reads as TGCAGTGCTAGTGGGACAGGGGGCAATCAGCCCCAGCATTTT. As protein: CSASGTGGNQPQHF.

The chain has TRBV2 and TRBJ1-5; D is unresolved. The CDR3 sequence is 16 residues long. V lost 5 bases and J 0 bases, leaving 14 bases between the germline ends. CDR1 and CDR2 (germline): SNHLY, FYNNEI. The CDR3 sequence: CASSPNSGYSNQPQHF. The CDR3, as DNA: TGTGCCAGCAGTCCCAATTCGGGGTATAGCAATCAGCCCCAGCATTTT.